This T cell receptor beta chain was identified during a study of cytomegalovirus exposure and HLA in healthy donors. Researchers ran the PCR with 60 Vbeta and 13 Jbeta primers. Generated by immunoSEQ multiplex PCR, the TCRdb table keeps only in-frame clones and is missing some. The table lists over 150,000 clones, about 71% of them singletons. Germline-derived CDR1 and CDR2 are MGHRA and YSYEKL. The CDR3 covers 14 residues. V was pared by 0 bases and J by 4 bases, with 10 bases between. The sequencing sample was made of PBMCs. The sequence was collected from a woman between 25 and 40 years old in good health and CMV-seronegative. This chain links TRBV4-1 with TRBJ2-7; perhaps TRBD2 as D (5 bases). This CDR3 reads CASSQDWRSYEQYF. CDR3 sequence (DNA): TGCGCCAGCAGCCAAGATTGGAGGTCGTACGAGCAGTACTTC.